Below, one T cell receptor (beta chain) is given with its context. The data originate from a study of blood T cell repertoires in COVID-19. Study-wide context: The United States, Italy and Spain provided the acute and convalescent COVID-19 samples. PBMCs, B-cell-depleted T cells, or T cells were the source of the cDNA or gDNA that made up the material.

The CDR3 is made up of 15 amino acids. Trimming took off 0 bases at V and 6 bases at J, with 14 bases between the two ends. Germline loops: CDR1 MGHRA, CDR2 YSYEKL. Authors' data handling: Amplification with reference gene primers provided the estimates of nucleated cell counts. Using immunoSEQ multiplex PCR, the repertoire was profiled, and TCRdb retains in-frame clones only, with some absent. V, J and clone size are those of that table, while D and trimming were read from the DNA. This table has some 110,000 clones, approximately 80% appearing once. The receptor's source is a man aged 55-75 years with acute or convalescent COVID-19. The sequenced material came from peripheral blood. The V call is TRBV4-1, the J call TRBJ1-2, with a possible D match to TRBD1 (6 bases). The CDR3 DNA sequence: TGCGCCAGCAGCCAAGATCCGACAGGAGAAAATGGCTACACCTTC. It specifies CASSQDPTGENGYTF.